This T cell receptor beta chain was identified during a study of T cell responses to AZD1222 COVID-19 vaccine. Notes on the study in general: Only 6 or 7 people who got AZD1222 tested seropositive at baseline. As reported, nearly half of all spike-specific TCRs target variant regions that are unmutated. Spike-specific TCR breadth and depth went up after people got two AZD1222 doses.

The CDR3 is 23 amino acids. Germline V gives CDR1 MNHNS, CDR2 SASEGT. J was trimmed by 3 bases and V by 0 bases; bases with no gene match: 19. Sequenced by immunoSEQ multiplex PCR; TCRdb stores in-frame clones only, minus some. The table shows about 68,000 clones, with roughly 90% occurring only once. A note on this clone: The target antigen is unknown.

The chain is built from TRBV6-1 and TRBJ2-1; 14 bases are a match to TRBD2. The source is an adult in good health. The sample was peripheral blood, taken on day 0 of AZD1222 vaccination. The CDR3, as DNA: TGTGCCAGCAGTGAAGCTCGTAGTATTCGGGGGACTAGCGGGGGACGAAACTACAATGAGCAGTTCTTC. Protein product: CASSEARSIRGTSGGRNYNEQFF.